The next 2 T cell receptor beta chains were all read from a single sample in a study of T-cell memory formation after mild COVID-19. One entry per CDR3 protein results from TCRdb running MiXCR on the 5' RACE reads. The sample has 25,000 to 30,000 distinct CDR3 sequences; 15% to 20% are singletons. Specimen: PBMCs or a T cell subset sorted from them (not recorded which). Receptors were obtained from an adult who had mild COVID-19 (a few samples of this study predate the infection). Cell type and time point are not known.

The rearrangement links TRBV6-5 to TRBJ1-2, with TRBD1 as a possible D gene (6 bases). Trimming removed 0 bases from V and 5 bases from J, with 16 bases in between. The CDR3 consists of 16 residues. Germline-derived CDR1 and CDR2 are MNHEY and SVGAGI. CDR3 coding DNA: TGTGCCAGCAGTTACTCGACAGGCAGGGGAGAGTATGGCTACACCTTC. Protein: CASSYSTGRGEYGYTF.

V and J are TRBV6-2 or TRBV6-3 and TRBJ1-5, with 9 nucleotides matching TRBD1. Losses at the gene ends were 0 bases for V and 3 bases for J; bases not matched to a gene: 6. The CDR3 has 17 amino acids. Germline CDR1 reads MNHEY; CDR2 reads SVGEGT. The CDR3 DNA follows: TGTGCCAGCAGTTACTCGATTGGGACAGGGCTCAATCAGCCCCAGCATTTT. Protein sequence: CASSYSIGTGLNQPQHF.